Listed below are T cell receptor beta chains from one sample, sequenced in a study of T cells in localized non-small cell lung cancer. This table comes from immunoSEQ multiplex PCR, and its TCRdb copy is limited to in-frame clones, with some not included. The table records around 39,000 clones, approximately 88% of them present only once. Sequencing used peripheral blood, obtained before any cancer treatment. The receptors here all came from a woman aged 35 to 75 with stage I lung adenocarcinoma. Both conserved end residues are trimmed from each CDR3.

V gene	CDR3 protein
TRBV4-2	ASSQASDFYNEQF
TRBV6-1	ASRTSVNQETQY
TRBV7-9	ASSLGGVSDGYT
TRBV11-3	ASSLGQDATDTQY
TRBV7-9	ASSPPGLASGNEQF
TRBV2	ASKGQGGNQPQH
TRBV7-9	ASSFEVDTEAF
TRBV25-1	ASTSPLTNEKLF
TRBV10-3	AISEKVDHEQF
TRBV14	ASSSLGTAASGYT
TRBV4-1	ASSPRGLAGVGTGELF
TRBV6-5	ASGGLAGLEQY
TRBV7-2	ASRRDFNRGEQY
TRBV6-6	ASSPGGSSGNTIY
TRBV7-9	ATRGRTNEKLF
TRBV18	ASSPSGTSSVSYNEQF
TRBV2	ASSLNTGELF
TRBV5-1	ASSLGPSRGLNEKLF
TRBV9	ASSLGPHGGGMSGNTIY
TRBV7-6	ASSSGAGLDSPLH
TRBV2	ASSPQGEQY
TRBV2	ASRRTGGEEGGNTIY
TRBV5-1	ASSLVAVGKNYGYT
TRBV18	ASTYSQGWFNEQF
TRBV11-3	ASSPGQPQETQY
TRBV21-1	ASSPTHGGFYNEQF
TRBV4-2	ASSQDFKGGEQF
TRBV6-5	ASSSGASGNTIY
TRBV7-8	ASSAYQPKGNTEAF
TRBV6-4	ASSEQGTSTDTQY
TRBV9	ASSLRGGSGNTIY
TRBV27	ASSREGAGYT
TRBV6-1	ASSEAPPLVRLEDTQY
TRBV30	AWSASGPYEQY
TRBV5-1	ASSSGQANTGELF
TRBV7-3	ASSLQEATEAF
TRBV6-1	ASSDAYSGANVLT
TRBV6-6	ASSPKGVAREQY
TRBV7-9	ASSPMAATEAF
TRBV28	ASTFGTNYGYT
TRBV6-1	ASRMTYYTGELF
TRBV2	ASSGPLGNEQF
TRBV7-9	ASSLWTSGRGEETQY
TRBV6-5	ASSYSMNREYDTQY
TRBV7-9	ASSSWQGNTEAF
TRBV20-1	SFTVNYGYT
TRBV7-2	ASSSVQGRITGELF
TRBV7-2	ASSSQGYEQY
TRBV7-8	ASKLDNEQF
TRBV7-9	ASSLPRRLAGGVGEQF
TRBV29-1	SVRLTGRYEQY
TRBV25-1	ASSEATGIGNQPQH
TRBV5-6	ASSLGRDTQY
TRBV30	AWSVAHHRELF